A few counts support the clone carrying this T cell receptor beta chain. J lost 0 bases, V lost 4 bases, and 12 bases had no gene match. This CDR3 comprises 18 residues. In germline, CDR1 is MGHRA, CDR2 YSYEKL. Using its own MiXCR run on the RT-PCR reads, TCRdb lists one record per CDR3 protein. This repertoire shows around 700,000 distinct CDR3 sequences, over 12% found once; its top ten account for roughly 3.9%. This chain joins TRBV4-1 and TRBJ1-5; 7 bases are shared with TRBD1. The specimen sequenced was memory CD4+ T cells from blood. The sequence derives from a female donor in good health, serving as a healthy control. The CDR3 bases are TGCGCCAGCAGCCCTTCCGGACAGGAGATTTATAGCAATCAGCCCCAGCATTTT. This translates into CASSPSGQEIYSNQPQHF.